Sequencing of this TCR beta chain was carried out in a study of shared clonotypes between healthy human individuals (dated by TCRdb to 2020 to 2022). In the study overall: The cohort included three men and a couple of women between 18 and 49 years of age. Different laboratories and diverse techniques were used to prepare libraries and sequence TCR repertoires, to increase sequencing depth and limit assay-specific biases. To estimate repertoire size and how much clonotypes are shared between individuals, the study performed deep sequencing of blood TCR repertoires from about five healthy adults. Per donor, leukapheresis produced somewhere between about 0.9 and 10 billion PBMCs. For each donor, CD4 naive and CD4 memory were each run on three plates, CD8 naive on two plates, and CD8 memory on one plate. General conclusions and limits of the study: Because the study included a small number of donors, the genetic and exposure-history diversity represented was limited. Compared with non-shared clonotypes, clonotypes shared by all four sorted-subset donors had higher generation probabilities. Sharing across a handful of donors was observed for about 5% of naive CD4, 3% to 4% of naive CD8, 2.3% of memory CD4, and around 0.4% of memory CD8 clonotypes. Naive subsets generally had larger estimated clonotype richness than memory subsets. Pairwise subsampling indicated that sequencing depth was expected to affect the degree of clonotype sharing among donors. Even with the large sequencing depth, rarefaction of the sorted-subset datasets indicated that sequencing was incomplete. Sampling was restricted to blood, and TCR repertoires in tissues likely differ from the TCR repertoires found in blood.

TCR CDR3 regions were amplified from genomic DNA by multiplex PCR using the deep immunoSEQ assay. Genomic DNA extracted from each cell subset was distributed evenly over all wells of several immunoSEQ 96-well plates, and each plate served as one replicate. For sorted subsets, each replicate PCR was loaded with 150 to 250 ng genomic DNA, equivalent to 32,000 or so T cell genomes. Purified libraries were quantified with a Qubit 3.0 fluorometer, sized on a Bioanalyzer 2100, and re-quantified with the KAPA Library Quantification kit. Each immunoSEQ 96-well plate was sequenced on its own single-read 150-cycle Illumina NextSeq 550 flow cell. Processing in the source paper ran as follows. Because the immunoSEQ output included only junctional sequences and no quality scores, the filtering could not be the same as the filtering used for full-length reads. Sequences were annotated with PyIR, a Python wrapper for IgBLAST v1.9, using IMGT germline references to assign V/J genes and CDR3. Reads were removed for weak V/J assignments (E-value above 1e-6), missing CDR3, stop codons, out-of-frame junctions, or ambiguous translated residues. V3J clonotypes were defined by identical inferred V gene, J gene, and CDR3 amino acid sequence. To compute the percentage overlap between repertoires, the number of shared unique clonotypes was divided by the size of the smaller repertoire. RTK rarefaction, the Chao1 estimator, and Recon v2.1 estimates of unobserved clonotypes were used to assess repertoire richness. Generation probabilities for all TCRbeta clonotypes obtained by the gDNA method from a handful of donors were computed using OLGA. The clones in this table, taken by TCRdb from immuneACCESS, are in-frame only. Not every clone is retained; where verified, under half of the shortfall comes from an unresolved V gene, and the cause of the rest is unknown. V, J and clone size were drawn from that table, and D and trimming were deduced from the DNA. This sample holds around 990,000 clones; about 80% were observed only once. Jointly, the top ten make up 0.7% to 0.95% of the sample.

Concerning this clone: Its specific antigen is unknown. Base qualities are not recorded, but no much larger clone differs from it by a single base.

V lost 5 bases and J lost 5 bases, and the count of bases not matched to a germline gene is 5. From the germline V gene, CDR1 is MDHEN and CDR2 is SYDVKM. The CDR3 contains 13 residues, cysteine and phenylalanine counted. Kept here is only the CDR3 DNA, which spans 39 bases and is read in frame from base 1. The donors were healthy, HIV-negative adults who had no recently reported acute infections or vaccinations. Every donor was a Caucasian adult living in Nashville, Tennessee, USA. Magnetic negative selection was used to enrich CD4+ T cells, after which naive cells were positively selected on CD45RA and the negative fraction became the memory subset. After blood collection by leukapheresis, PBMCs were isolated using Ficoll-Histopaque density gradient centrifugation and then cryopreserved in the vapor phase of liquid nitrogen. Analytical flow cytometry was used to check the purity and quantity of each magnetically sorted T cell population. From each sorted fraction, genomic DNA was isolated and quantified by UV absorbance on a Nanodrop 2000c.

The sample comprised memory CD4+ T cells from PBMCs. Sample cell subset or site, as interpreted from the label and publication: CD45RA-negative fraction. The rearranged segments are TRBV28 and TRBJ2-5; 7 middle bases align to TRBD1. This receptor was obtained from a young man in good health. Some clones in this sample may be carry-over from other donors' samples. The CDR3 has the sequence CASSQTGYETQYF. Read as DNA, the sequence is TGTGCCAGCAGTCAGACAGGGTACGAGACCCAGTACTTC. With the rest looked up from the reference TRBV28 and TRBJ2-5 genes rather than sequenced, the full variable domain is DVKVTQSSRYLVKRTGEKVFLECVQDMDHENMFWYRQDPGLGLRLIYFSYDVKMKEKGDIPEGYSVSREKKERFSLILESASTNQTSMYLCASSQTGYETQYFGPGTRLLVL.